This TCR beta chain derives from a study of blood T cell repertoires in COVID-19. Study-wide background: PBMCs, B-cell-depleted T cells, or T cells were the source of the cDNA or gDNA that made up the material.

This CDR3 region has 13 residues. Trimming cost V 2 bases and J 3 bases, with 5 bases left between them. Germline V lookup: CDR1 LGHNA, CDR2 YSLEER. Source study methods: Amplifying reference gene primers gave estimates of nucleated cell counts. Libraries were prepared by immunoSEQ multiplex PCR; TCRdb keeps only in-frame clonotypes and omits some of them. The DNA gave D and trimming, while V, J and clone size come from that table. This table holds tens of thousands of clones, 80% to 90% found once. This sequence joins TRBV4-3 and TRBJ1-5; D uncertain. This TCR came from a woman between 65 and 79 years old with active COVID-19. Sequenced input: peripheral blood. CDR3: CASSQSLNQPQHF. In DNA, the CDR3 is TGCGCCAGCAGCCAATCCCTCAATCAGCCCCAGCATTTT.